The 12 T cell receptor beta chains reported below all come from one sample, sequenced in a study of T-cell memory formation after mild COVID-19. TCRdb re-analysed the 5' RACE reads in MiXCR, keeping a single row per CDR3 protein. This sample has over 10,000 distinct CDR3 sequences, with more than 12% found just once. The specimen was PBMCs or a T cell subset sorted from them (not recorded which). These receptors all stem from a man between 18 and 29 years old who had mild COVID-19 (a few samples of this study predate the infection). Cell type and time point are not known.

The chain combines TRBV5-1 with TRBJ1-5; D is possibly TRBD1 (5 bases). Trimming left V 1 base short and J 7 bases short, with 9 bases between. Germline V CDR1 and CDR2: SGHRS, YFSETQ. CDR3 size: 13 residues. The CDR3: CASSLSGWQPQHF. Written as DNA, the CDR3 is TGCGCCAGCAGCTTGTCAGGGTGGCAGCCCCAGCATTTT.

The CDR3 sequence: CASSQSGNTIYF. The CDR3 bases are TGTGCCAGCAGCCAATCTGGAAACACCATATATTTT. V is TRBV7-9 and J is TRBJ1-3; D not resolved. V was pared by 5 bases and J by 1 base, with 3 bases between. Looked up from germline, CDR1 is SEHNR and CDR2 is FQNEAQ (reference sequence). The CDR3 is made up of 12 amino acids. Full variable domain (missing parts from reference TRBV7-9 and TRBJ1-3): DTGVSQNPRHKITKRGQNVTFRCDPISEHNRLYWYRQTLGQGPEFLTYFQNEAQLEKSRLLSDRFSAERPKGSFSTLEIQRTEQGDSAMYLCASSQSGNTIYFGEGSWLTVV.

V usage is TRBV24-1 and J usage is TRBJ2-1; TRBD2 is a possible D gene (5 bases). Trimming removed 3 bases from V and 8 bases from J, with 13 bases in between. The length of the CDR3 is 14 residues. Germline V gene sequence: CDR1 KGHDR, CDR2 SFDVKD. The CDR3 DNA is TGTGCCACCAGTGATGCCGGGGATCGGGATGAGCAGTTCTTC. Translating it yields CATSDAGDRDEQFF.

V gene TRBV7-9 combines with J gene TRBJ2-3; possible D gene TRBD1, 7 bases. Germline CDR1 and CDR2: SEHNR and FQNEAQ (reference sequence). The CDR3 is 15 residues long. Trimming removed 4 bases at V and 2 bases at J, with 13 bases between. CDR3 loop: CASSSRGTVTDTQYF. CDR3 DNA: TGTGCCAGCAGCTCCCGGGGGACAGTCACAGATACGCAGTATTTT.

The chain uses TRBV4-1 and TRBJ2-1; D might be TRBD1 (5 bases). This CDR3 comprises 18 residues. In germline, CDR1 is MGHRA, CDR2 YSYEKL. V was pared by 3 bases and J by 0 bases, with 18 bases between. The CDR3 is CASSHPGTGHSSYNEQFF. As DNA, the CDR3 is TGCGCCAGCAGCCACCCCGGAACAGGCCACAGCTCCTACAATGAGCAGTTCTTC.

This clonotype was detected many times. The chain couples TRBV5-1 to TRBJ1-6, with 7 bases matching TRBD1. Germline CDR1 SGHRS, CDR2 YFSETQ. This CDR3 is 16 amino acids long. V lost 4 bases and J lost 7; bases outside the gene matches: 11. CDR3 amino acids: CASSPAGDSRNSPLHF. CDR3 DNA sequence: TGCGCCAGCAGCCCGGCAGGGGACAGTCGGAATTCACCCCTCCACTTT.

This clonotype is medium-sized (0.01 to 0.1%). The chain couples TRBV7-9 to TRBJ2-7; TRBD1 agrees at 7 bases. V gave up 5 bases and J gave up 2 bases; unmatched junction bases: 6. Germline assignment: CDR1 SEHNR and CDR2 FQNEAQ (reference sequence). There are 14 residues in the CDR3. Here the CDR3 reads CASSPRDSTYEQYF. The CDR3 coding sequence is TGTGCCAGCAGCCCCCGGGACAGTACCTACGAGCAGTACTTC.

With respect to this clonotype: Since a much larger clone is just one base distant, this may be a read error. The chain links TRBV6-2 or TRBV6-3 to TRBJ1-4; 7 nucleotides align to TRBD1. Losses at the gene ends were 0 bases for V and 8 bases for J; bases not matched to a gene: 6. The CDR3 sequence is 15 residues long. Germline V lookup: CDR1 MNHEY, CDR2 SVGEGT. This CDR3 reads CASSYSRDSLEKLFF. CDR3 nucleotide sequence: TGTGCCAGCAGTTACTCCCGGGACAGCCTAGAAAAACTGTTTTTT.

This clonotype was counted only a few times. The rearrangement links TRBV6-5 to TRBJ1-2; D is unresolved. The CDR3 covers 13 residues. The V gene lost 0 bases and the J gene lost 3 bases, with 5 bases spanning the gap. Per the germline V gene, CDR1 is MNHEY and CDR2 is SVGAGI. This CDR3 is CASSYSRDYGYTF. As DNA, the CDR3 is TGTGCCAGCAGTTACTCGAGAGACTATGGCTACACCTTC.

This chain connects TRBV18 to TRBJ1-3; TRBD1 is a possible D gene (5 bases). Deletions cut 2 bases from V and 0 bases from J, with 11 bases between. The CDR3 is made up of 16 amino acids. Germline CDR1 reads KGHSH; CDR2 reads LQKENI. CDR3 nucleotides: TGTGCCAGCTCACCAGGCGACAGAATCTCTGGAAACACCATATATTTT. It yields the protein CASSPGDRISGNTIYF.

This clonotype occurred many times. CDR3 nucleotides: TGTGCCAGCAGCTTGTTGTCGGGGGGCTATTCACCCCTCCACTTT. Residues: CASSLLSGGYSPLHF. This sequence joins TRBV5-6 and TRBJ1-6; tentative D call: TRBD1 (6 bases). V lost 1 base and J 8 bases, leaving 13 bases between the germline ends. This CDR3 has 15 amino acids. The germline CDR1 and CDR2 sequences are SGHDT and YYEEEE.

There are a few counts of this clonotype. DNA for the CDR3: TGCGCCAGCAGACGCGCCCGGGACCGATTTTTTGAAGCTTTCTTT. This translates into CASRRARDRFFEAFF. The chain couples TRBV4-1 to TRBJ1-1; a weak D match, TRBD1 (5 bases). V shed 6 bases and J shed 7 bases, with 21 bases lying between them. Germline CDR1 and CDR2: MGHRA and YSYEKL. The CDR3 contains 15 residues.